One sample yielded the 4 T cell receptor beta chains listed below, sequenced in a study of T cells in Graves' hyperthyroidism and ophthalmopathy. RNA transcripts were the template for amplifying TCR beta CDR3 regions. The HTBI primer set served for first-round RT-PCR of the TCR CDR3. One entry per CDR3 protein results from TCRdb running MiXCR on the multiplex PCR reads. The repertoire holds 280,000 or so distinct CDR3 sequences, with approximately 16% as singletons. What was sequenced was blood. These receptors came from a woman aged 50 to 60 with Graves' hyperthyroidism that later progressed to Graves' ophthalmopathy.

This chain links TRBV7-9 with TRBJ1-3; D is uncertain. Germline V gives CDR1 SEHNR, CDR2 FQNEAQ (reference sequence). This CDR3 has 16 amino acids. Deletions cut 5 bases from V and 2 bases from J, with 16 bases between. The CDR3 region is CASSNWTSRAGNTIYF. The DNA for the CDR3 is TGTGCCAGCAGCAACTGGACGTCGAGAGCTGGAAACACCATATATTTT. Complete variable domain (other parts from reference TRBV7-9 and TRBJ1-3): DTGVSQNPRHKITKRGQNVTFRCDPISEHNRLYWYRQTLGQGPEFLTYFQNEAQLEKSRLLSDRFSAERPKGSFSTLEIQRTEQGDSAMYLCASSNWTSRAGNTIYFGEGSWLTVV.

This clonotype has just a few counts. The chain is built from TRBV7-9 and TRBJ2-3, with D perhaps being TRBD1 or TRBD2 (5 bases each). Trimming left V 3 bases short and J 0 bases short, with 10 bases between. The germline V gene encodes CDR1 SEHNR and CDR2 FQNEAQ (reference sequence). The CDR3 is 15 residues long. CDR3 residues: CASSFYRTSTDTQYF. CDR3 DNA sequence: TGTGCCAGCAGCTTTTACAGGACTAGCACAGATACGCAGTATTTT. Looking up the rest from reference TRBV7-9 and TRBJ2-3 gives the full variable domain: DTGVSQNPRHKITKRGQNVTFRCDPISEHNRLYWYRQTLGQGPEFLTYFQNEAQLEKSRLLSDRFSAERPKGSFSTLEIQRTEQGDSAMYLCASSFYRTSTDTQYFGPGTRLTVL.

The chain employs TRBV20-1 and TRBJ2-1, with TRBD2 matching 10 bases. With V trimmed by 3 bases and J by 4 bases, 15 bases remained unmatched. The CDR3 consists of 18 residues. In germline, CDR1 is DFQATT, CDR2 SNEGSKA (reference sequence). CDR3 sequence reads: CSASPLGAGGRGYNEQFF. The CDR3 DNA sequence: TGCAGTGCTAGCCCTCTAGGAGCGGGAGGGAGGGGATACAATGAGCAGTTCTTC.

The chain uses TRBV6-1 and TRBJ2-2, with 7 bases lining up with TRBD1. The CDR3 runs 13 residues. Per the germline V gene, CDR1 is MNHNS and CDR2 is SASEGT. V gave up 5 bases and J gave up 7 bases; unmatched junction bases: 4. The CDR3 protein is CASSPPGGGELFF. The DNA for the CDR3 is TGTGCCAGCAGTCCCCCAGGGGGCGGGGAGCTGTTTTTT.